This T cell receptor (beta chain) was identified during a study of cytomegalovirus exposure and HLA in healthy donors. Amplification used 60 Vbeta primers and 13 Jbeta primers. Sequencing was performed with immunoSEQ multiplex PCR; in TCRdb, only in-frame clones are kept and a portion is missing. The data contain around 210,000 clones, roughly 80% of them singletons. This clone was picked up a small number of times. No antigen is known for it. This CDR3 has 16 amino acids. V gave up 10 bases and J gave up 2 bases, with 24 bases separating them. Germline-derived CDR1 and CDR2 are MDHEN and SYDVKM. Broader study findings: In a later analysis, at a false discovery rate of 0.05, over 15,000 TCR beta sequences were associated with HLA alleles. The likely explanation for a cluster of highly shared sequence variants was sequencing artifact.

The source of this sequence is a man aged 50-60 years in good health and CMV-seronegative. The sequenced sample consisted of PBMCs. This chain uses TRBV28 with TRBJ2-7, with D perhaps TRBD1 (7 bases). DNA for the CDR3: TGTGCCACCAACGACCCCAGGGGGGCGCGTCCCTACGAGCAGTACTTC. It specifies CATNDPRGARPYEQYF.